Given below is one T cell receptor beta chain in context. The table came from immunoSEQ multiplex PCR; TCRdb's copy has only in-frame clones and leaves some out. The sample includes millions of clones, 85% to 95% seen only once; the top ten take 0.13%. These data belong to a study of shared clonotypes between healthy human individuals. This CDR3 region has 15 residues. Deletions cut 0 bases from V and 6 bases from J, with 14 bases between. The V gene's germline CDR1 is GTSNPN and CDR2 SVGIG (reference sequence). The rearrangement links TRBV30 to TRBJ1-4; D is unresolved. The receptor comes from a man aged 18-30 years in good health. Input material: naive CD4+ T cells sorted from blood. Specified subset: CD45RA+ positively selected. CDR3 amino acids: CAWSVSSPTHEKLFF. The CDR3 DNA is TGTGCCTGGAGTGTATCATCACCCACCCATGAAAAACTGTTTTTT.